This T cell receptor (beta chain) was profiled in a study of shared clonotypes between healthy human individuals. Study findings and constraints: With several donors compared, approximately 5% of naive CD4 clonotypes were shared.

Comment on this clone: What it binds is not known.

Deletions cut 3 bases from V and 3 bases from J, with 18 bases between. Germline values: CDR1 SGDLS, CDR2 YYNGEE. The CDR3 contains 17 residues. An assay was performed, and its level was deep. TCRdb keeps only in-frame clones here, not all; method: immunoSEQ multiplex PCR. The table has around 2.5 million clones, roughly 93% seen once. Donors had no recently reported acute infections or vaccinations and were HIV-negative. Sequencing was done on a sample of naive CD4+ T cells from PBMCs. Subset specified: CD45RA+ positively selected. The TCR was taken from a man aged 18 to 35 in good health. Some clones in this sample may be carry-over from other donors' samples. This chain links TRBV9 with TRBJ2-2; possibly TRBD2 for D (6 bases). For the CDR3, the DNA is TGTGCCAGCAGCGCCCTAATCAGGTGGGGGGACACCGGGGAGCTGTTTTTT. Residues: CASSALIRWGDTGELFF.